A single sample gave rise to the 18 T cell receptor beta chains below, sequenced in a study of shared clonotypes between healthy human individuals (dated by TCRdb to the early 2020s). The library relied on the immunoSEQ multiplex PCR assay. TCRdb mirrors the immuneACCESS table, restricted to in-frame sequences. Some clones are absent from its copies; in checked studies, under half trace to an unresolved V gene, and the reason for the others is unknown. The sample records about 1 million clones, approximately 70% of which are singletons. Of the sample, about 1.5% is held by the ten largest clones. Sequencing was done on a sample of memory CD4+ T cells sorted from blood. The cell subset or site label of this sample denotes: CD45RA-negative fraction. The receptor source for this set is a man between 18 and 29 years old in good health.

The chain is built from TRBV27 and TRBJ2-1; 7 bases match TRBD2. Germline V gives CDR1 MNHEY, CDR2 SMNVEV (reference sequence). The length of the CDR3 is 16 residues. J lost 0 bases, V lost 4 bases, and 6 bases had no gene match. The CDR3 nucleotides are TGTGCCAGCAGTTCCCGACTAGCTAGCTCCTACAATGAGCAGTTCTTC. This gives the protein CASSSRLASSYNEQFF.

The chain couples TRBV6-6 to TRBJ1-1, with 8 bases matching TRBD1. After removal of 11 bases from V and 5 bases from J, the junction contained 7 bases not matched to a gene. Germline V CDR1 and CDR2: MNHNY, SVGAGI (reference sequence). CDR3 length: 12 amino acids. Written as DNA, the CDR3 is TGTGCCGCTCGACAGGGGCGGACTGAAGCTTTCTTT. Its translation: CAARQGRTEAFF.

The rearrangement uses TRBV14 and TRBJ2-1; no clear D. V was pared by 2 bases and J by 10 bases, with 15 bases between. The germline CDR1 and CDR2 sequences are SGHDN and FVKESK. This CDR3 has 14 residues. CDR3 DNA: TGTGCCAGCAGCCAATCTTCCAGGTTCGGGGAGCAGTTCTTC. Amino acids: CASSQSSRFGEQFF.

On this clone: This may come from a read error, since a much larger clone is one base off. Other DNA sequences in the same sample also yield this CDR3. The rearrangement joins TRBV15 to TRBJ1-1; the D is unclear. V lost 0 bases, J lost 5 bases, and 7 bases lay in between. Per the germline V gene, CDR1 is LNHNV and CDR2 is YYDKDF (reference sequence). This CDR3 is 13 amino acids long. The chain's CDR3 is CATSRDLGTEAFF. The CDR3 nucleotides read TGTGCCACCAGCAGAGATTTGGGGACTGAAGCTTTCTTT. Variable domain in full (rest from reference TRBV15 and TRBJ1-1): DAMVIQNPRYQVTQFGKPVTLSCSQTLNHNVMYWYQQKSSQAPKLLFHYYDKDFNNEADTPDNFQSRRPNTSFCFLDIRSPGLGDTAMYLCATSRDLGTEAFFGQGTRLTVV.

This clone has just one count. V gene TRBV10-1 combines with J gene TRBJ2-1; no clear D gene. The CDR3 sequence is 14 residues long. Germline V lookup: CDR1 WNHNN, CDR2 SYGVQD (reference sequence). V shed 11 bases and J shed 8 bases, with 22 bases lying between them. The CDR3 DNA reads TGCGCCTTCTCACGGGCCCTAAGGCTCCATGAGCAGTTCTTC. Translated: CAFSRALRLHEQFF.

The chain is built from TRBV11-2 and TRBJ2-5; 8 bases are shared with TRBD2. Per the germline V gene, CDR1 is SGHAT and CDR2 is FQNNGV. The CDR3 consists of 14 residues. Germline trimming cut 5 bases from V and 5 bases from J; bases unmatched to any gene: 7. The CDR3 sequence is CASSHQRERETQYF. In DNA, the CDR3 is TGTGCCAGCAGCCACCAGCGGGAGAGGGAGACCCAGTACTTC.

CDR3 residues: CASSLEAGVGEQYF. In nucleotides, the CDR3 is TGTGCCAGCAGCTTGGAGGCAGGGGTAGGCGAGCAGTACTTC. The chain links TRBV5-6 to TRBJ2-7; TRBD1 might be the D (6 bases). The germline CDR1 and CDR2 sequences are SGHDT and YYEEEE. The CDR3 runs to 14 residues. Trimming left V 0 bases short and J 6 bases short, with 13 bases between.

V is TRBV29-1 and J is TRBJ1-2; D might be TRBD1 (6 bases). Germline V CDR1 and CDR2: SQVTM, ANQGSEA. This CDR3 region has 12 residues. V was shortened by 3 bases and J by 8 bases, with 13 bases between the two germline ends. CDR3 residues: CSVEAGADGYTF. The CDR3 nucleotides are TGCAGCGTTGAGGCGGGGGCTGACGGCTACACCTTC. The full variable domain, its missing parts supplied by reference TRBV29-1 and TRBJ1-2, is SAVISQKPSRDICQRGTSLTIQCQVDSQVTMMFWYRQQPGQSLTLIATANQGSEATYESGFVIDKFPISRPNLTFSTLTVSNMSPEDSSIYLCSVEAGADGYTFGSGTRLTVV.

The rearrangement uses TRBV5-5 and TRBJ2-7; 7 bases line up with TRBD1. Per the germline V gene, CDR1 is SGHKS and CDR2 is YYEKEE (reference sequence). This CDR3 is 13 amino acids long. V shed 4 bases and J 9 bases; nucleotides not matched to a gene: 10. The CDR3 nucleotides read TGTGCCAGCAGCCGGGACAGCCTACGAGGGCAGTACTTC. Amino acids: CASSRDSLRGQYF.

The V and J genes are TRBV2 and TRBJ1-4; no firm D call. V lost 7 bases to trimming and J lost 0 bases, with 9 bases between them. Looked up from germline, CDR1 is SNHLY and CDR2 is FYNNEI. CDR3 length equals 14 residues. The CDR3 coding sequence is TGTGCCAGCAATTTGCTGGCAACTAATGAAAAACTGTTTTTT. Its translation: CASNLLATNEKLFF.

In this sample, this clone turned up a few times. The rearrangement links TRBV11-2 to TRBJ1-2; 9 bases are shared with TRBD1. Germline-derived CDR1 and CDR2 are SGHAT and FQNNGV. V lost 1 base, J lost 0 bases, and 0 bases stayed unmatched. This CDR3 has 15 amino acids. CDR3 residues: CASSLGTGANYGYTF. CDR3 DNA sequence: TGTGCCAGCAGCTTAGGGACAGGGGCTAACTATGGCTACACCTTC.

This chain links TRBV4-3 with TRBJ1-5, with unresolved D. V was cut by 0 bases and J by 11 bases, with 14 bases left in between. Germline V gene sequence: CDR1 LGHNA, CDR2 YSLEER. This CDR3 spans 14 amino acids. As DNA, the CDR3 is TGCGCCAGCAGCCAAGAAAGTGGTCTAGGGTCCCAGCATTTT. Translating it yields CASSQESGLGSQHF.

CDR3 coding DNA: TGTGCCAGCAGCTATAGACAGGGTATAGGCTACACCTTC. Translation gives CASSYRQGIGYTF. This rearrangement joins TRBV7-9 to TRBJ1-2, with 7 nucleotides matching TRBD1. Germline loops: CDR1 SEHNR, CDR2 FQNEAQ (reference sequence). V lost 4 bases, J lost 8 bases, and 7 bases stayed unmatched. The CDR3 is made up of 13 amino acids.

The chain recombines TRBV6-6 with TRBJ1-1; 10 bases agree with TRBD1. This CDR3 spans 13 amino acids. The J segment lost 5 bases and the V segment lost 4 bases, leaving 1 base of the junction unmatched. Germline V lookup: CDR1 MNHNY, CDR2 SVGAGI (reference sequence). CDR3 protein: CASSLDRGTEAFF. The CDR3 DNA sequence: TGTGCCAGCAGTTTGGACAGGGGGACTGAAGCTTTCTTT.

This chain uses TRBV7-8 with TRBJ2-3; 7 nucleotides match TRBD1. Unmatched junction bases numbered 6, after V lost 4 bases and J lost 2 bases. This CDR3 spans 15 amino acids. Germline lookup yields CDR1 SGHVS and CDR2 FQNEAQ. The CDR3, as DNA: TGTGCCAGCAGCTCGGACAGGTCCTTCACAGATACGCAGTATTTT. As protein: CASSSDRSFTDTQYF. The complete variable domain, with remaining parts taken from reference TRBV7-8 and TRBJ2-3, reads GAGVSQSPRYKVAKRGQDVALRCDPISGHVSLFWYQQALGQGPEFLTYFQNEAQLDKSGLPSDRFFAERPEGSVSTLKIQRTQQEDSAVYLCASSSDRSFTDTQYFGPGTRLTVL.

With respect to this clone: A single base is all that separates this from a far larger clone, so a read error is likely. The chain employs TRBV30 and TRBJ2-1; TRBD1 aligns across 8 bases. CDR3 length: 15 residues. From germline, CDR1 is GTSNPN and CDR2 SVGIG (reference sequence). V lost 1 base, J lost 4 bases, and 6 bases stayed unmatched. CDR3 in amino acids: CAWSASRGPYNEQFF. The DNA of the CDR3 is TGTGCCTGGAGTGCTAGCAGGGGGCCTTACAATGAGCAGTTCTTC. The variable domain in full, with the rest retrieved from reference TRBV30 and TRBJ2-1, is SQTIHQWPATLVQPVGSPLSLECTVEGTSNPNLYWYRQAAGRGLQLLFYSVGIGQISSEVPQNLSASRPQDRQFILSSKKLLLSDSGFYLCAWSASRGPYNEQFFGPGTRLTVL.

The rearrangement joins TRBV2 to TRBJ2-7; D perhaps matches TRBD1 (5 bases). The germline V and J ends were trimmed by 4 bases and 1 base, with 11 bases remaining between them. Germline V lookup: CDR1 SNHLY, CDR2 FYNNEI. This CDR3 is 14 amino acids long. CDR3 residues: CASSGGRHSYEQYF. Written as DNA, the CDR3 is TGTGCCAGCAGTGGGGGCAGGCATTCCTACGAGCAGTACTTC. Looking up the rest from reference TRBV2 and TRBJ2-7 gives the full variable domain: EPEVTQTPSHQVTQMGQEVILRCVPISNHLYFYWYRQILGQKVEFLVSFYNNEISEKSEIFDDQFSVERPDGSNFTLKIRSTKLEDSAMYFCASSGGRHSYEQYFGPGTRLTVT.

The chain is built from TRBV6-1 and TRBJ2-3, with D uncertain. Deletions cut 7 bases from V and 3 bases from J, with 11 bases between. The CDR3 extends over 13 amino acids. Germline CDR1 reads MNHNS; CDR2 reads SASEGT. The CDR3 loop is CASKNGWTDTQYF. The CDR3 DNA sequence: TGTGCCAGCAAAAACGGGTGGACAGATACGCAGTATTTT.